This TCR beta chain was recorded in a study of blood T cells in healthy people across ages. CDR1 and CDR2 (germline): SGHTA, FQGNSA. The CDR3 extends over 12 amino acids. Combining a sample-barcoded 5' primer with a J-beta primer mix, a second PCR ran for about 6 to 12 cycles. Every molecule of cDNA carried a tag from a template-switch adaptor with 12 random nucleotides. TCRdb used MiXCR to reprocess the 5' RACE reads, holding one entry per CDR3 protein. The sample lists about 760,000 distinct CDR3 sequences, approximately 60% occurring once. As concerns this clonotype: Germline is not matched at one junction end, which may reflect a read error.

This receptor was obtained from a man aged 40-55 years in good health. V usage is TRBV7-2 and J usage is TRBJ2-1, with D hard to call. The sample taken for sequencing was blood. Here the CDR3 DNA reads TGTGCCAACAGCTTAGTGTCCAATGAGCAGTTCTTC. It translates to CANSLVSNEQFF.